Below, 25 T cell receptor beta chains from the same sample are listed, as sequenced in a study of blood T cell repertoires in COVID-19. Repertoires were generated with immunoSEQ multiplex PCR, while TCRdb's copy carries only in-frame clones and drops some. This table holds roughly 200,000 clones, more than 75% found once. The sequencing input was peripheral blood. All receptors come from a man at least 80 years old with acute or convalescent COVID-19.

This clone has just a few counts. The chain couples TRBV27 to TRBJ2-1; 9 bases fit TRBD1. This CDR3 has 16 amino acids. V shed 4 bases, J shed 12 bases, and the junction held 16 bases outside the gene matches. Per germline, CDR1 MNHEY and CDR2 SMNVEV (reference sequence). The CDR3 coding sequence is TGTGCCAGCAGTTATGGACCGGGACAGGGAGCAGGTGGGCAGTTCTTC. Amino acid sequence: CASSYGPGQGAGGQFF.

The CDR3 spells CASSLTGVTKNIQYF. CDR3 coding DNA: TGTGCCAGCAGTTTAACAGGGGTTACCAAAAACATTCAGTACTTC. The chain joins TRBV28 to TRBJ2-4, with TRBD1 matching 7 bases. The V gene end was trimmed by 2 bases and the J gene end by 2 bases; junction bases not matched to a gene: 3. The CDR3 has 15 residues. The germline V gene has CDR1 MDHEN and CDR2 SYDVKM. Using reference TRBV28 and TRBJ2-4 for the parts outside the CDR3, the full variable domain is DVKVTQSSRYLVKRTGEKVFLECVQDMDHENMFWYRQDPGLGLRLIYFSYDVKMKEKGDIPEGYSVSREKKERFSLILESASTNQTSMYLCASSLTGVTKNIQYFGAGTRLSVL.

The rearrangement links TRBV30 to TRBJ1-1; 8 bases fit TRBD1. V was clipped by 5 bases and J by 0 bases; unmatched bases: 8. Germline V CDR1 and CDR2: GTSNPN, SVGIG (reference sequence). CDR3 length: 15 residues. DNA of the CDR3: TGTGCCTGGGGACAGGGACTGAGTATGAACACTGAAGCTTTCTTT. Its protein is CAWGQGLSMNTEAFF.

V and J are TRBV25-1 and TRBJ2-7; TRBD1 matches at 7 bases. The V segment lost 3 bases and the J segment 5 bases; nucleotides outside the gene matches: 10. Germline loops: CDR1 MGHDK, CDR2 SYGVNS. The CDR3 runs to 15 residues. As DNA, the CDR3 is TGTGCCAGCAGTGACCCCAAACAGGGGTCGAACGAGCAGTACTTC. This codes for CASSDPKQGSNEQYF.

The chain combines TRBV28 with TRBJ1-2; 7 bases fit TRBD1. The CDR3 has 16 amino acids. Germline values: CDR1 MDHEN, CDR2 SYDVKM. Trimming cost V 6 bases and J 6 bases; bases outside gene matches: 16. CDR3 in amino acids: CASRVPLRGQSHGYTF. CDR3 in DNA: TGTGCCAGCAGGGTTCCCCTAAGGGGGCAATCTCATGGCTACACCTTC.

This rearrangement joins TRBV9 to TRBJ2-1; D gene uncertain. In germline, CDR1 is SGDLS, CDR2 YYNGEE. Trimming took off 4 bases at V and 0 bases at J, with 17 bases between the two ends. The CDR3 extends over 17 amino acids. CDR3 coding DNA: TGTGCCAGCAGCCCCACCCCTAGTTTCGGCTCCTACAATGAGCAGTTCTTC. Protein: CASSPTPSFGSYNEQFF.

This chain connects TRBV28 to TRBJ2-1; the match to TRBD1 covers 12 bases. This CDR3 spans 16 amino acids. The junction had 7 bases not matched to a gene; V was cut back by 1 base and J by 9 bases. Per the germline V gene, CDR1 is MDHEN and CDR2 is SYDVKM. The CDR3 DNA follows: TGTGCCAGCAGTTTATTTGGGACAGGGGGCGTCGGTGAGCAGTTCTTC. It specifies CASSLFGTGGVGEQFF.

This clone showed up just a few times. V usage is TRBV6-6 and J usage is TRBJ2-4, with 7 bases identical to TRBD2. V shed 1 base and J 5 bases; nucleotides not matched to a gene: 2. This CDR3 contains 14 residues. Looked up from germline, CDR1 is MNHNY and CDR2 is SVGAGI (reference sequence). The CDR3 nucleotides are TGTGCCAGCAGTTACTGGGGGGGTGAAAACATTCAGTACTTC. Translation gives CASSYWGGENIQYF.

The chain links TRBV28 to TRBJ2-3, with D unclear. The V and J ends lost 10 bases and 0 bases respectively, with 17 bases between them. This CDR3 contains 15 residues. Germline V gives CDR1 MDHEN, CDR2 SYDVKM. CDR3 in amino acids: CATTRQTPSTDTQYF. CDR3 bases: TGTGCCACCACGAGGCAGACCCCTAGCACAGATACGCAGTATTTT.

The chain has TRBV19 and TRBJ1-6; 9 nucleotides match TRBD1. With V trimmed by 5 bases and J by 8 bases, 4 bases remained unmatched. The germline V gene has CDR1 LNHDA and CDR2 SQIVND (reference sequence). The CDR3 extends over 14 amino acids. The DNA for the CDR3 is TGTGCCAGTAGTCCAAGGACAGGGGATTCACCCCTCCACTTT. Translating gives CASSPRTGDSPLHF. Full variable domain (rest looked up from reference TRBV19 and TRBJ1-6): DGGITQSPKYLFRKEGQNVTLSCEQNLNHDAMYWYRQDPGQGLRLIYYSQIVNDFQKGDIAEGYSVSREKKESFPLTVTSAQKNPTAFYLCASSPRTGDSPLHFGNGTRLTVT.

The chain couples TRBV7-2 to TRBJ2-5; D not resolved. V gave up 1 base and J gave up 2 bases, with 5 bases separating them. CDR3 length: 13 residues. Germline V gene sequence: CDR1 SGHTA, CDR2 FQGNSA. The chain's CDR3 is CASSLVRQETQYF. In nucleotides, the CDR3 is TGTGCCAGCAGCTTAGTTCGGCAAGAGACCCAGTACTTC.

V usage is TRBV27 and J usage is TRBJ2-7; possibly TRBD2 for D (6 bases). The V gene's germline CDR1 is MNHEY and CDR2 SMNVEV (reference sequence). This CDR3 region has 14 residues. V was shortened by 0 bases and J by 6 bases, with 12 bases between the two germline ends. This CDR3 is CASSLSRGGREQYF. The CDR3 DNA reads TGTGCCAGCAGTTTATCGCGGGGAGGACGCGAGCAGTACTTC.

V is TRBV4-3 and J is TRBJ2-2; no firm D call. Trimming removed 1 base at V and 5 bases at J, with 17 bases between. This CDR3 is built from 17 residues. The germline V gene has CDR1 LGHNA and CDR2 YSLEER. The CDR3 sequence is CASSQGLIPMETGELFF. CDR3 coding DNA: TGCGCCAGCAGCCAAGGTTTGATCCCTATGGAGACCGGGGAGCTGTTTTTT.

The chain has TRBV7-2 and TRBJ2-5; D ambiguous. Germline V gene sequence: CDR1 SGHTA, CDR2 FQGNSA. The germline V and J ends were trimmed by 4 bases and 5 bases, with 17 bases remaining between them. This CDR3 comprises 15 residues. The CDR3 region is CASSSRLTRAETQYF. CDR3 bases: TGTGCCAGCAGCTCTCGATTGACGCGAGCGGAGACCCAGTACTTC. Combining the CDR3 with reference TRBV7-2 and TRBJ2-5 gives the whole variable domain GAGVSQSPSNKVTEKGKDVELRCDPISGHTALYWYRQSLGQGLEFLIYFQGNSAPDKSGLPSDRFSAERTGGSVSTLTIQRTQQEDSAVYLCASSSRLTRAETQYFGPGTRLLVL.

V and J are TRBV4-2 and TRBJ2-1, with 8 bases aligning to TRBD2. The CDR3 contains 17 residues. V lost 0 bases to trimming and J lost 6 bases; unmatched junction nucleotides: 10. Germline loops: CDR1 LGHNA, CDR2 YNFKEQ. The CDR3 loop is CASSQDLTAGGANEQFF. The DNA of the CDR3 is TGTGCCAGCAGCCAAGATCTAACGGCGGGAGGAGCCAATGAGCAGTTCTTC.

Written as DNA, the CDR3 is TGTGCCAGCAGCGCCCGACAGGCTATGAACACTGAAGCTTTCTTT. Amino acid sequence: CASSARQAMNTEAFF. The V call is TRBV11-1, the J call TRBJ1-1; D possibly corresponds to TRBD1 (6 bases). The germline V and J ends were trimmed by 5 bases and 0 bases, with 13 bases remaining between them. The CDR3 is 15 residues long. Germline lookup yields CDR1 SGHAT and CDR2 FQDESV (reference sequence). Supplemented by reference TRBV11-1 and TRBJ1-1, the full variable domain reads EAEVAQSPRYKITEKSQAVAFWCDPISGHATLYWYRQILGQGPELLVQFQDESVVDDSQLPKDRFSAERLKGVDSTLKIQPAELGDSAMYLCASSARQAMNTEAFFGQGTRLTVV.

The genes are TRBV20-1 and TRBJ2-3; a weak D match, TRBD1 (5 bases). Trimming took off 5 bases at V and 6 bases at J, with 9 bases between the two ends. Germline CDR1 reads DFQATT; CDR2 reads SNEGSKA (reference sequence). This CDR3 has 11 amino acids. CDR3 sequence (DNA): TGCAGTGCTGCAGGGATGGATACGCAGTATTTT. Translating it yields CSAAGMDTQYF.

The chain joins TRBV29-1 to TRBJ2-2; 10 positions agree with TRBD2. There are 15 residues in the CDR3. Trimming removed 4 bases from V and 6 bases from J; junction bases left unmatched: 8. CDR1 is SQVTM and CDR2 is ANQGSEA in the germline V gene. CDR3 sequence reads: CSVGASGSYSGELFF. In DNA form, the CDR3 reads TGCAGCGTTGGCGCTAGCGGGAGTTATTCCGGGGAGCTGTTTTTT.

The chain couples TRBV27 to TRBJ1-4, with 7 bases aligning to TRBD1. This CDR3 is 16 amino acids long. Trimming at V came to 3 bases and at J to 4 bases, leaving 8 bases not matched to a gene. In germline, CDR1 is MNHEY, CDR2 SMNVEV (reference sequence). CDR3 nucleotides: TGTGCCAGCAGTTTGCGTAGACAGGGCTATAATGAAAAACTGTTTTTT. Amino acids: CASSLRRQGYNEKLFF.

The chain has TRBV7-9 and TRBJ2-5, with 11 bases lining up with TRBD2. V gave up 4 bases and J gave up 7 bases; unmatched junction bases: 5. There are 14 residues in the CDR3. Germline V gives CDR1 SEHNR, CDR2 FQNEAQ (reference sequence). CDR3 nucleotide sequence: TGTGCCAGCAGCTCGGGACTAGCGGCCGGGACCCAGTACTTC. It encodes CASSSGLAAGTQYF. The whole variable domain, filled in from reference TRBV7-9 and TRBJ2-5, reads DTGVSQNPRHKITKRGQNVTFRCDPISEHNRLYWYRQTLGQGPEFLTYFQNEAQLEKSRLLSDRFSAERPKGSFSTLEIQRTEQGDSAMYLCASSSGLAAGTQYFGPGTRLLVL.

CDR3 bases: TGCGCCAGCAGCTTGTCAAACTCCTACAATGAGCAGTTCTTC. Translation gives CASSLSNSYNEQFF. J is TRBJ2-1 and V is TRBV5-1; D unresolved. Per germline, CDR1 SGHRS and CDR2 YFSETQ. V lost 1 base and J lost 0, with 5 bases in between. The CDR3 spans 14 residues.

The chain combines TRBV18 with TRBJ2-1; 7 nucleotides align to TRBD2. The CDR3 length is 17 residues. The V gene's germline CDR1 is KGHSH and CDR2 LQKENI. V shed 0 bases, J shed 0 bases, and the junction held 5 bases outside the gene matches. The CDR3 loop reads CASSPPPAGSSYNEQFF. The CDR3 nucleotides are TGTGCCAGCTCACCACCTCCAGCGGGAAGCTCCTACAATGAGCAGTTCTTC.

This clone was recorded only once. V gene TRBV27 combines with J gene TRBJ2-2; 12 nucleotides agree with TRBD2. The V and J ends lost 5 bases and 2 bases, in that order; junction bases with no gene match: 6. This CDR3 contains 17 residues. Germline CDR1 and CDR2: MNHEY and SMNVEV (reference sequence). In DNA form, the CDR3 reads TGTGCCAGCAGTCTGACTAGCGGGAGCTTTAACACCGGGGAGCTGTTTTTT. Translation gives CASSLTSGSFNTGELFF.

The V call is TRBV3-1 (or the pseudogene TRBV3-2), the J call TRBJ2-7, with D perhaps matching TRBD1 (6 bases). Trimming shortened V by 4 bases and J by 2 bases, and 9 bases separated the two germline ends. The CDR3 sequence is 13 residues long. Germline values: CDR1 LGHDT, CDR2 YNNKEL (reference sequence). The CDR3 bases are TGTGCCAGCAGCCGACAGGAGACCTACGAGCAGTACTTC. Its translation: CASSRQETYEQYF.

The genes are TRBV7-2 and TRBJ2-3, with 7 bases identical to TRBD2. This CDR3 contains 17 residues. V lost 5 bases and J lost 0; bases outside the gene matches: 11. CDR1 is SGHTA and CDR2 is FQGNSA in the germline V gene. CDR3: CASSPHAGTTSTDTQYF. The DNA of the CDR3 is TGTGCCAGCAGCCCACACGCAGGGACTACCAGCACAGATACGCAGTATTTT.